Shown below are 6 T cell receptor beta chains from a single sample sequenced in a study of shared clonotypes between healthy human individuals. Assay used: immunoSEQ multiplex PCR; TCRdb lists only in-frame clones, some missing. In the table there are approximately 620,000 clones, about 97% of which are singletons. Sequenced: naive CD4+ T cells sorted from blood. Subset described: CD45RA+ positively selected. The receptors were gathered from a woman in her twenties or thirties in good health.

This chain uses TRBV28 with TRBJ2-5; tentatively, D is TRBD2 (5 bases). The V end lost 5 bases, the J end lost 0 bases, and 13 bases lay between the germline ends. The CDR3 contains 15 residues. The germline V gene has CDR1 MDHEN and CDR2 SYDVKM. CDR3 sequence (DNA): TGTGCCAGCAGTCTATACCAAGCGGACCAAGAGACCCAGTACTTC. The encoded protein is CASSLYQADQETQYF.

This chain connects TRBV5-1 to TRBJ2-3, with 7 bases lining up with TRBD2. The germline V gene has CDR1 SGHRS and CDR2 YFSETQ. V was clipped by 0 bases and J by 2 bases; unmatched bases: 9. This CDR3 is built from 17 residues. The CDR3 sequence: CASSLGTGGQLTDTQYF. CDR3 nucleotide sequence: TGCGCCAGCAGCTTGGGAACGGGGGGTCAACTCACAGATACGCAGTATTTT.

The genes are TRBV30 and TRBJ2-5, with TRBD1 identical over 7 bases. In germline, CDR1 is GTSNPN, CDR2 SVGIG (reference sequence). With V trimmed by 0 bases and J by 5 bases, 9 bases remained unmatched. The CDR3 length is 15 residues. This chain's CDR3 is CAWSVLTGSGETQYF. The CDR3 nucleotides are TGTGCCTGGAGTGTCTTGACAGGGTCTGGGGAGACCCAGTACTTC.

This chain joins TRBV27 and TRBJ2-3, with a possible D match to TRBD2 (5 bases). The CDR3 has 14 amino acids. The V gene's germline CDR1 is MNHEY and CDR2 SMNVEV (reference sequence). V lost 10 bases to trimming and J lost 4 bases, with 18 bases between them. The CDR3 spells CATAPGRGADTQYF. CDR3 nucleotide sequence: TGTGCCACCGCCCCGGGCCGGGGAGCAGATACGCAGTATTTT.

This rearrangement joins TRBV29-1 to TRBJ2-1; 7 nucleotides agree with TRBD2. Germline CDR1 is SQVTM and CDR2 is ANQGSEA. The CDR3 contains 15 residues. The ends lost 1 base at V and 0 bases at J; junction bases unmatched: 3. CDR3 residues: CSVEVVAGSYNEQFF. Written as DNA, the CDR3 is TGCAGCGTTGAAGTAGTAGCGGGCTCCTACAATGAGCAGTTCTTC.

Written as DNA, the CDR3 is TGTGCCAGCAGCATAGGGACAGGGCAGAACACTGAAGCTTTCTTT. This translates into CASSIGTGQNTEAFF. The rearrangement links TRBV7-3 to TRBJ1-1, with TRBD1 matching 9 bases. The CDR3 is made up of 15 amino acids. CDR1 is SGHTA and CDR2 is FQGTGA in the germline V gene. The J segment lost 1 base and the V segment lost 5 bases, leaving 5 bases of the junction unmatched. Combining the CDR3 with reference TRBV7-3 and TRBJ1-1 gives the whole variable domain GAGVSQTPSNKVTEKGKYVELRCDPISGHTALYWYRQSLGQGPEFLIYFQGTGAADDSGLPNDRFFAVRPEGSVSTLKIQRTERGDSAVYLCASSIGTGQNTEAFFGQGTRLTVV.